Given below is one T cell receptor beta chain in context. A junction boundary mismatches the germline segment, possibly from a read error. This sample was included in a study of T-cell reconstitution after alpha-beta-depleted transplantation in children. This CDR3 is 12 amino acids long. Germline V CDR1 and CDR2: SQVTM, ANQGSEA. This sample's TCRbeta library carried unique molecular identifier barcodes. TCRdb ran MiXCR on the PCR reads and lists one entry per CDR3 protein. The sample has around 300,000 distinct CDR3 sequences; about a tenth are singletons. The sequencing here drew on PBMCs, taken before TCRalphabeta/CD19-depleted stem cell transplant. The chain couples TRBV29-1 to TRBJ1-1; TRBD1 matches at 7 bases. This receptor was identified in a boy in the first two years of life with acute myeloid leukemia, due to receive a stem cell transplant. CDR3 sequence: CSALTGSTEDFF. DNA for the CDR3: TGCAGCGCCTTGACAGGGTCCACTGAAGATTTCTTT.